These 21 T cell receptor beta chains share one sample of origin, sequenced in a study of shared clonotypes between healthy human individuals. The naive CD8 fraction comprised CD45RO-negative cells positively selected for CCR7 and excluded terminally differentiated effector memory CD45RA+ cells. Profiling relied on immunoSEQ multiplex PCR, and the TCRdb table lists in-frame clones only, not all of them. The sample includes roughly 2,000,000 clones, approximately 92% of them seen just once. The material sequenced was naive CD8+ T cells from PBMCs. Source of these receptors: a man between 18 and 29 years old in good health. Some clones in this sample may be carry-over from other donors' samples.

The DNA of the CDR3 is TGTGCCAGTAGTATTGACAGGACGGAGCAGTTCTTC. This translates into CASSIDRTEQFF. The chain recombines TRBV19 with TRBJ2-1; D possibly corresponds to TRBD1 (6 bases). V was clipped by 3 bases and J by 10 bases, with 10 bases between them. This CDR3 spans 12 amino acids. Germline CDR1 reads LNHDA; CDR2 reads SQIVND (reference sequence). The full variable domain, in which reference TRBV19 and TRBJ2-1 provide the parts outside the CDR3, is DGGITQSPKYLFRKEGQNVTLSCEQNLNHDAMYWYRQDPGQGLRLIYYSQIVNDFQKGDIAEGYSVSREKKESFPLTVTSAQKNPTAFYLCASSIDRTEQFFGPGTRLTVL.

The chain has TRBV28 and TRBJ2-5; 9 bases agree with TRBD1. J lost 3 bases, V lost 6 bases, and 14 bases had no gene match. CDR1 MDHEN and CDR2 SYDVKM come from the germline V gene. This CDR3 is built from 17 residues. The CDR3 loop is CASSQLRTGASEETQYF. CDR3 coding DNA: TGTGCCAGCAGCCAACTAAGGACAGGGGCCTCCGAAGAGACCCAGTACTTC.

This sequence joins TRBV29-1 and TRBJ2-6; D ambiguous. The length of the CDR3 is 15 residues. Germline CDR1 is SQVTM and CDR2 is ANQGSEA. V lost 5 bases and J lost 0, with 11 bases in between. The CDR3 DNA is TGCAGCGTTCTTCCTCAGAGCTCTGGGGCCAACGTCCTGACTTTC. This codes for CSVLPQSSGANVLTF.

V and J are TRBV4-1 and TRBJ2-1; D unclear. The length of the CDR3 is 16 residues. Per the germline V gene, CDR1 is MGHRA and CDR2 is YSYEKL. The germline V and J ends were trimmed by 0 bases and 2 bases, with 11 bases remaining between them. This CDR3 reads CASSQEGFNAYNEQFF. The CDR3 DNA follows: TGCGCCAGCAGCCAAGAGGGGTTTAACGCCTACAATGAGCAGTTCTTC.

The chain links TRBV5-4 to TRBJ1-4; 9 bases align to TRBD1. Germline CDR1 and CDR2: SGHNT and YYREEE (reference sequence). With V trimmed by 0 bases and J by 8 bases, 8 bases remained unmatched. The CDR3 loop spans 16 amino acids. In nucleotides, the CDR3 is TGTGCCAGCAGCTTGGGCCCCGGGACAGGGAACGAAAAACTGTTTTTT. It encodes CASSLGPGTGNEKLFF. Complete variable domain (other parts from reference TRBV5-4 and TRBJ1-4): ETGVTQSPTHLIKTRGQQVTLRCSSQSGHNTVSWYQQALGQGPQFIFQYYREEENGRGNFPPRFSGLQFPNYSSELNVNALELDDSALYLCASSLGPGTGNEKLFFGSGTQLSVL.

This clone is a singleton in its sample. The V gene is TRBV14, the J gene TRBJ2-2; the match to TRBD2 covers 8 bases. V lost 2 bases, J lost 6 bases, and 5 bases stayed unmatched. The germline V gene has CDR1 SGHDN and CDR2 FVKESK. The CDR3 has 15 amino acids. This chain's CDR3 is CASSQQRELPGELFF. The CDR3 DNA reads TGTGCCAGCAGCCAACAGCGGGAGCTTCCCGGGGAGCTGTTTTTT. Full variable domain (outside the CDR3, taken from reference TRBV14 and TRBJ2-2): EAGVTQFPSHSVIEKGQTVTLRCDPISGHDNLYWYRRVMGKEIKFLLHFVKESKQDESGMPNNRFLAERTGGTYSTLKVQPAELEDSGVYFCASSQQRELPGELFFGEGSRLTVL.

The chain recombines TRBV2 with TRBJ2-7; 8 bases map to TRBD2. V lost 7 bases and J lost 3; bases outside the gene matches: 11. Germline CDR1 reads SNHLY; CDR2 reads FYNNEI. This CDR3 region has 15 residues. The CDR3 loop reads CASTRKGLEFYEQYF. Here the CDR3 DNA reads TGTGCCAGCACCAGGAAGGGACTAGAATTCTACGAGCAGTACTTC.

V is TRBV7-3 and J is TRBJ2-3; D gene unclear. The CDR3 spans 15 residues. The V gene's germline CDR1 is SGHTA and CDR2 FQGTGA. The germline V and J ends were trimmed by 4 bases and 2 bases, with 13 bases remaining between them. The CDR3: CASSSTPGPTDTQYF. CDR3 in DNA: TGTGCCAGCAGCTCTACCCCAGGCCCCACAGATACGCAGTATTTT.

The V and J genes are TRBV7-9 and TRBJ1-2, with 7 nucleotides matching TRBD1. Per the germline V gene, CDR1 is SEHNR and CDR2 is FQNEAQ (reference sequence). The CDR3 loop spans 16 amino acids. Unmatched junction bases numbered 11, after V lost 5 bases and J lost 2 bases. The CDR3 DNA sequence: TGTGCCAGCAGCAAATCCGGGACAGACTACAACTATGGCTACACCTTC. As protein: CASSKSGTDYNYGYTF.

The rearrangement uses TRBV25-1 and TRBJ2-1; 10 bases map to TRBD2. Unmatched junction bases numbered 1, after V lost 5 bases and J lost 3 bases. The length of the CDR3 is 14 residues. Germline-derived CDR1 and CDR2 are MGHDK and SYGVNS. The CDR3 reads CASSLAGGYNEQFF. CDR3 coding DNA: TGTGCCAGCAGTTTAGCGGGAGGCTACAATGAGCAGTTCTTC.

This clone came up once. The chain has TRBV19 and TRBJ1-5; D remains unclear. V lost 1 base to trimming and J lost 6 bases, with 13 bases between them. Germline CDR1 is LNHDA and CDR2 is SQIVND (reference sequence). The CDR3 is 15 residues long. The CDR3 spells CASSIGYGLAQPQHF. The DNA of the CDR3 is TGTGCCAGTAGTATAGGCTACGGGCTGGCTCAGCCCCAGCATTTT.

The chain combines TRBV11-3 with TRBJ1-1, with a possible D match to TRBD1 (6 bases). This CDR3 has 13 amino acids. Looked up from germline, CDR1 is SGHNT and CDR2 is YENEEA. V was shortened by 2 bases and J by 7 bases, with 11 bases between the two germline ends. The CDR3 sequence is CASSLSEGGEAFF. The CDR3, as DNA: TGTGCCAGCAGCTTATCTGAGGGGGGTGAAGCTTTCTTT.

The chain has TRBV29-1 and TRBJ2-1; TRBD2 agrees at 9 bases. CDR3 length equals 18 residues. Looked up from germline, CDR1 is SQVTM and CDR2 is ANQGSEA. The ends lost 3 bases at V and 7 bases at J; junction bases unmatched: 19. The CDR3 DNA follows: TGCAGCGTTGATGTCTATGGTCGGGCGGGAGGGATCGGGAATGAGCAGTTCTTC. Translation: CSVDVYGRAGGIGNEQFF.

The table lists this clone with a few counts. The chain is built from TRBV19 and TRBJ2-1; 9 bases map to TRBD2. CDR1 LNHDA and CDR2 SQIVND come from the germline V gene (reference sequence). J lost 8 bases, V lost 9 bases, and 5 bases had no gene match. This CDR3 region has 12 residues. CDR3 loop: CARRTSVHEQFF. CDR3 DNA sequence: TGTGCCAGGAGGACTAGCGTACATGAGCAGTTCTTC.

The chain uses TRBV4-3 and TRBJ2-3; no clear D gene. The CDR3 is made up of 15 amino acids. V lost 2 bases and J 0 bases, leaving 9 bases between the germline ends. Germline V lookup: CDR1 LGHNA, CDR2 YSLEER. The CDR3 loop is CASSQWGSSTDTQYF. The DNA for the CDR3 is TGCGCCAGCAGCCAATGGGGTTCCAGCACAGATACGCAGTATTTT.

The rearrangement joins TRBV4-2 to TRBJ2-2; TRBD1 agrees at 9 bases. CDR1 is LGHNA, CDR2 YNFKEQ, per germline. This CDR3 is built from 15 residues. Trimming removed 4 bases from V and 3 bases from J; junction bases left unmatched: 3. CDR3 loop: CASSPRDRDTGELFF. The CDR3 nucleotides read TGTGCCAGCAGCCCTCGGGACAGGGACACCGGGGAGCTGTTTTTT.

The chain combines TRBV5-5 with TRBJ2-6; D not resolved. Germline V lookup: CDR1 SGHKS, CDR2 YYEKEE (reference sequence). V was pared by 3 bases and J by 6 bases, with 16 bases between. This CDR3 has 16 residues. This CDR3 is CASSWARSLVANVLTF. The CDR3 DNA follows: TGTGCCAGCAGCTGGGCCCGGTCTCTTGTGGCCAACGTCCTGACTTTC.

The sample holds one count of this clone. This chain uses TRBV23-1 with TRBJ1-2, with TRBD1 matching 8 bases. TRBV23-1 is recorded as an ORF, its role being uncertain. The CDR3 totals 17 residues. Trimming took 11 bases from V and 8 from J; bases not matched to a gene: 25. The CDR3 is CASTSPRQGTKGQGYTF. The CDR3 DNA is TGCGCCTCTACTTCCCCCCGACAGGGGACTAAAGGACAGGGCTACACCTTC.

V gene TRBV5-5 combines with J gene TRBJ1-5, with 8 bases matching TRBD1. Losses at the gene ends were 4 bases for V and 3 bases for J; bases not matched to a gene: 12. The CDR3 consists of 17 residues. The germline V gene has CDR1 SGHKS and CDR2 YYEKEE (reference sequence). The CDR3 DNA reads as TGTGCCAGCAGCCCAACCGGGCAGGGGGCGTTCAATCAGCCCCAGCATTTT. The encoded protein is CASSPTGQGAFNQPQHF.

V gene TRBV9 combines with J gene TRBJ1-5; D might be TRBD1 (5 bases). Germline loops: CDR1 SGDLS, CDR2 YYNGEE. With 3 bases removed from V and 1 base from J, the gap between germline ends came to 14 bases. The CDR3 covers 16 residues. CDR3 protein: CASSDGTGTSNQPQHF. CDR3 nucleotide sequence: TGTGCCAGCAGCGACGGGACGGGGACCAGCAATCAGCCCCAGCATTTT.

CDR3 in amino acids: CASSPTGQGYGYTF. Here the CDR3 DNA reads TGTGCCAGCAGCCCGACCGGACAGGGGTATGGCTACACCTTC. This chain connects TRBV5-6 to TRBJ1-2; 9 bases are a match to TRBD1. Per the germline V gene, CDR1 is SGHDT and CDR2 is YYEEEE. The J segment lost 5 bases and the V segment lost 4 bases, leaving 6 bases of the junction unmatched. The CDR3 has 14 amino acids.